Below are 18 T cell receptor beta chains sequenced from a single sample in a study of T cell responses to AZD1222 COVID-19 vaccine. Repertoires were generated with immunoSEQ multiplex PCR, while TCRdb's copy carries only in-frame clones and drops some. The top ten hold more than 7.5% of the sample, which has 87,000 or so clones, 90% seen once. The sequencing here drew on peripheral blood, taken on day 0 of AZD1222 vaccination. The receptors originated from an adult in good health.

The V call is TRBV14, the J call TRBJ1-3; possibly TRBD1 for D (5 bases). V was shortened by 3 bases and J by 4 bases, with 7 bases between the two germline ends. CDR1 is SGHDN and CDR2 is FVKESK in the germline V gene. This CDR3 contains 13 residues. The CDR3 spells CASSHTGGNTIYF. CDR3 DNA: TGTGCCAGCAGCCACACAGGAGGAAACACCATATATTTT.

The chain carries TRBV25-1 and TRBJ1-4, with a tentative D call TRBD1 (5 bases). The length of the CDR3 is 15 residues. Trimming removed 3 bases at V and 8 bases at J, with 16 bases between. Germline assignment: CDR1 MGHDK and CDR2 SYGVNS. In DNA form, the CDR3 reads TGTGCCAGCAGTGACCAGGGTAGGGAGGGGGAAAAACTGTTTTTT. This translates into CASSDQGREGEKLFF.

This sequence joins TRBV7-8 and TRBJ2-3; no clear D. Germline CDR1 reads SGHVS; CDR2 reads FQNEAQ. The V end was cut by 8 bases, the J end by 4 bases, with 22 bases between. CDR3 size: 16 residues. The CDR3 bases are TGTGCCAGCGCCGGCCGATACGCCGGGCTTCCAGATACGCAGTATTTT. Translating gives CASAGRYAGLPDTQYF.

V and J are TRBV20-1 and TRBJ2-1; D not certain. CDR1 and CDR2 from the germline V gene are DFQATT and SNEGSKA (reference sequence). The CDR3 consists of 10 residues. V was trimmed by 4 bases and J by 5 bases, leaving 3 bases between them. CDR3 sequence: CSATDNEQFF. The CDR3 DNA is TGCAGTGCTACAGACAATGAGCAGTTCTTC.

The chain employs TRBV9 and TRBJ1-4; unclear D gene. The CDR3 contains 17 residues. The germline gives CDR1 SGDLS, CDR2 YYNGEE. V dropped 4 bases and J dropped 2 bases, with 18 bases sitting between them. CDR3 sequence (DNA): TGTGCCAGCAGCCATAGCGGGCAGGCGGGGACTAATGAAAAACTGTTTTTT. It is translated as CASSHSGQAGTNEKLFF.

The V and J genes are TRBV11-2 and TRBJ1-1; perhaps TRBD1 as D (5 bases). This CDR3 region has 14 residues. CDR1 is SGHAT, CDR2 FQNNGV, per germline. The V end lost 4 bases, the J end lost 4 bases, and 13 bases lay between the germline ends. The DNA for the CDR3 is TGTGCCAGCAGCTCCATAAGGGGTCTCACTGAAGCTTTCTTT. This translates into CASSSIRGLTEAFF.

This clone turned up a few times. The V call is TRBV2, the J call TRBJ2-7, with a tentative D call TRBD1 (5 bases). CDR1 and CDR2 (germline): SNHLY, FYNNEI. The V end was cut by 7 bases, the J end by 2 bases, with 9 bases between. The CDR3 extends over 12 amino acids. As DNA, the CDR3 is TGTGCCAGCACTCGACAGACCTACGAGCAGTACTTC. Amino acid sequence: CASTRQTYEQYF.

This clone has more than one count but fewer than ten. The chain is built from TRBV19 and TRBJ1-4; 8 bases fit TRBD1. The CDR3 spans 15 residues. Germline CDR1 and CDR2: LNHDA and SQIVND (reference sequence). With 2 bases clipped from V and 7 bases from J, the junction kept 6 bases outside the gene matches. In DNA form, the CDR3 reads TGTGCCAGTAGTATAATCGCAGGGGGCGGTGAAAAACTGTTTTTT. Encoded protein: CASSIIAGGGEKLFF.

The rearrangement links TRBV7-9 to TRBJ2-3; unclear D gene. CDR1 and CDR2 from the germline V gene are SEHNR and FQNEAQ (reference sequence). The CDR3 runs to 11 residues. V dropped 1 base and J dropped 7 bases, with 3 bases sitting between them. CDR3 nucleotide sequence: TGTGCCAGCAGCTTAGGCTATACGCAGTATTTT. Translated, it gives CASSLGYTQYF.

The chain uses TRBV6-5 and TRBJ1-6, with a tentative D call TRBD1 (6 bases). CDR3 length: 15 residues. Germline V gene data show CDR1 as MNHEY and CDR2 as SVGAGI. V lost 0 bases to trimming and J lost 7 bases, with 10 bases between them. This chain's CDR3 is CASSYSQGRNSPLHF. CDR3 DNA: TGTGCCAGCAGTTACTCGCAGGGGAGAAATTCACCCCTCCACTTT.

The rearrangement links TRBV5-4 to TRBJ1-2, with D maybe TRBD1 (6 bases). V lost 0 bases to trimming and J lost 3 bases, with 12 bases between them. The CDR3 consists of 15 residues. Germline V gene lookup returns CDR1 SGHNT and CDR2 YYREEE (reference sequence). CDR3 DNA: TGTGCCAGCAGCTTGGAAGGGGGTCTCGACTATGGCTACACCTTC. Encoded protein: CASSLEGGLDYGYTF.

The chain employs TRBV11-2 and TRBJ2-5, with unresolved D. Trimming left V 4 bases short and J 0 bases short, with 3 bases between. There are 12 residues in the CDR3. Germline V gives CDR1 SGHAT, CDR2 FQNNGV. CDR3 sequence (DNA): TGTGCCAGCAGCTCCTACCAAGAGACCCAGTACTTC. It specifies CASSSYQETQYF.

The J gene is TRBJ2-6, the V gene TRBV5-1, with D hard to call. The V gene lost 4 bases and the J gene lost 2 bases, with 13 bases spanning the gap. CDR1 and CDR2 (germline): SGHRS, YFSETQ. The CDR3 extends over 16 amino acids. CDR3 sequence: CASSPRQSTGANVLTF. CDR3 DNA: TGCGCCAGCAGCCCGCGTCAGAGCACTGGGGCCAACGTCCTGACTTTC.

This chain links TRBV29-1 with TRBJ2-1; TRBD2 agrees at 9 bases. CDR1 SQVTM and CDR2 ANQGSEA come from the germline V gene. V trimming: 8 bases; J trimming: 5 bases; junction bases outside the gene matches: 10. The CDR3 is 14 amino acids. The CDR3 protein is CSILRTSANNEQFF. Written as DNA, the CDR3 is TGCAGCATCCTACGGACTAGCGCTAACAATGAGCAGTTCTTC.

The chain carries TRBV19 and TRBJ2-7, with a tentative D call TRBD2 (7 bases). CDR1 and CDR2 from the germline V gene are LNHDA and SQIVND (reference sequence). This CDR3 spans 12 amino acids. The V and J ends lost 10 bases and 7 bases respectively, with 17 bases between them. The CDR3 nucleotides read TGTGCCACCGGCGGGGAGGGGGGTGAGCAGTACTTC. It yields the protein CATGGEGGEQYF.

The genes are TRBV6-5 and TRBJ1-2; TRBD1 matches 8 bases. The length of the CDR3 is 13 residues. Trimming removed 7 bases from V and 3 bases from J; junction bases left unmatched: 4. Germline assignment: CDR1 MNHEY and CDR2 SVGAGI. The CDR3 loop reads CASTPGQDYGYTF. The DNA for the CDR3 is TGTGCCAGCACCCCGGGACAGGACTATGGCTACACCTTC.

As DNA, the CDR3 is TGTGCCAGTAGTATAGGGTTCACCTCTCAGCCCCAGCATTTT. Translated, it gives CASSIGFTSQPQHF. The chain couples TRBV19 to TRBJ1-5; D is undetermined. Deletions cut 1 base from V and 6 bases from J, with 10 bases between. Germline CDR1 and CDR2: LNHDA and SQIVND (reference sequence). This CDR3 comprises 14 residues.

The chain couples TRBV7-9 to TRBJ1-1; the D gene is possibly TRBD1 (5 bases). V was trimmed by 1 base and J by 7 bases, leaving 10 bases between them. This CDR3 has 13 residues. CDR1 is SEHNR and CDR2 is FQNEAQ in the germline V gene (reference sequence). CDR3 nucleotide sequence: TGTGCCAGCAGCTTAGACGGAGACAGTGAAGCTTTCTTT. Translation: CASSLDGDSEAFF. The variable domain in full, with the rest retrieved from reference TRBV7-9 and TRBJ1-1, is DTGVSQNPRHKITKRGQNVTFRCDPISEHNRLYWYRQTLGQGPEFLTYFQNEAQLEKSRLLSDRFSAERPKGSFSTLEIQRTEQGDSAMYLCASSLDGDSEAFFGQGTRLTVV.